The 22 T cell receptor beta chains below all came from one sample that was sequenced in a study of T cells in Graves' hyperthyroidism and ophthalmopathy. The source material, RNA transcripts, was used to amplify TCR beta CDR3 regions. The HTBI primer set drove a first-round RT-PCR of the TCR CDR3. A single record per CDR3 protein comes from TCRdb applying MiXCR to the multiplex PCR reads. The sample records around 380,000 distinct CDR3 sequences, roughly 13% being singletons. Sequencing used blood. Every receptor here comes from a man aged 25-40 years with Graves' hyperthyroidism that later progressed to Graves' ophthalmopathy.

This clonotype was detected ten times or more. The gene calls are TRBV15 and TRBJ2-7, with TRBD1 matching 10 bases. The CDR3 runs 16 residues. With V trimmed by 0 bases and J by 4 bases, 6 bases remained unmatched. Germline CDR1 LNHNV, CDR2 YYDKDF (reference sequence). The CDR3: CATSREADRGLYEQYF. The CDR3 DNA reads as TGTGCCACCAGCAGAGAGGCGGACAGGGGGTTGTACGAGCAGTACTTC. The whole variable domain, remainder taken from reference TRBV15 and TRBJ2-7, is DAMVIQNPRYQVTQFGKPVTLSCSQTLNHNVMYWYQQKSSQAPKLLFHYYDKDFNNEADTPDNFQSRRPNTSFCFLDIRSPGLGDTAMYLCATSREADRGLYEQYFGPGTRLTVT.

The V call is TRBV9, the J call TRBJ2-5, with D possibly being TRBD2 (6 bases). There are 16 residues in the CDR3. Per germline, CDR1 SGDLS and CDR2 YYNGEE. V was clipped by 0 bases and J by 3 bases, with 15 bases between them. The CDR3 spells CASSVEGGVGKETQYF. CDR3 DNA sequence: TGTGCCAGCAGCGTAGAAGGAGGGGTGGGCAAAGAGACCCAGTACTTC.

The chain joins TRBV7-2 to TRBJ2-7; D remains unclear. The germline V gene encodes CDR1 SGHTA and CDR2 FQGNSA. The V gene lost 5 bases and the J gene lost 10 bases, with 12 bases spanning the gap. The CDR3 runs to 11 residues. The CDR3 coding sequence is TGTGCCAGCAGCGGCTCCACGAGTCAGTACTTC. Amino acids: CASSGSTSQYF.

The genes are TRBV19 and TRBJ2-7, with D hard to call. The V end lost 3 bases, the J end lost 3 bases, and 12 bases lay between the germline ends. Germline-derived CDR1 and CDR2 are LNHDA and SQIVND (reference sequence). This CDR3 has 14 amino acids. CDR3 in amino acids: CASSISRSGYEQYF. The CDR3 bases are TGTGCCAGTAGTATTTCCCGGTCCGGCTACGAGCAGTACTTC.

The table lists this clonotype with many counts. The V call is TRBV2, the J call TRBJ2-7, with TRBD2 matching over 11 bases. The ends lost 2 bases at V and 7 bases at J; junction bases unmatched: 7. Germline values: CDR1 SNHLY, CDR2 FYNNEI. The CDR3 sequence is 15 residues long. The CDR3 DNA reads TGTGCCAGCAGTGAACGGGGACTAGCGGAAGGGGAGCAGTACTTC. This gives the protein CASSERGLAEGEQYF.

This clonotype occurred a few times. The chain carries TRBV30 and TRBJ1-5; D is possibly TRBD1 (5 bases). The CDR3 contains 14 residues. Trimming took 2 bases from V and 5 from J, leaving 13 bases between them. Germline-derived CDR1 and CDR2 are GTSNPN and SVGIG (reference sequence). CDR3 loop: CAWSIWQGDQPQHF. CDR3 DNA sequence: TGTGCCTGGAGTATTTGGCAGGGTGATCAGCCCCAGCATTTT. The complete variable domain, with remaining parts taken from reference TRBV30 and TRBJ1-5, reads SQTIHQWPATLVQPVGSPLSLECTVEGTSNPNLYWYRQAAGRGLQLLFYSVGIGQISSEVPQNLSASRPQDRQFILSSKKLLLSDSGFYLCAWSIWQGDQPQHFGDGTRLSIL.

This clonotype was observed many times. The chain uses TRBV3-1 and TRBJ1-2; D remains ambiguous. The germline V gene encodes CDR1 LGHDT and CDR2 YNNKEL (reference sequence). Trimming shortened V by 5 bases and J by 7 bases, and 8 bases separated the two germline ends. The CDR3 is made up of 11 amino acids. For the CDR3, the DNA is TGTGCCAGCAGCGAACAAGGTGGCTACACCTTC. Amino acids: CASSEQGGYTF.

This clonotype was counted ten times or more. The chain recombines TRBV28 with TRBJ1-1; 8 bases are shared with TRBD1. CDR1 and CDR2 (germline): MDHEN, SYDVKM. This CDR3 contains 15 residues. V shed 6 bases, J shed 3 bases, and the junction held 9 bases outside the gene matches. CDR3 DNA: TGTGCCAGCAGACCCCCGGACAGGGTTTACACTGAAGCTTTCTTT. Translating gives CASRPPDRVYTEAFF. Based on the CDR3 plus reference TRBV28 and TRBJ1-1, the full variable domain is DVKVTQSSRYLVKRTGEKVFLECVQDMDHENMFWYRQDPGLGLRLIYFSYDVKMKEKGDIPEGYSVSREKKERFSLILESASTNQTSMYLCASRPPDRVYTEAFFGQGTRLTVV.

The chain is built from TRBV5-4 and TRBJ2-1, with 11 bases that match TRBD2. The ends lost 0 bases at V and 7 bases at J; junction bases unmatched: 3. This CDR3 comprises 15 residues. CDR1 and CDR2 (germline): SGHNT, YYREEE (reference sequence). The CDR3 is CASSLGSGGANEQFF. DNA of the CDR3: TGTGCCAGCAGCTTGGGTAGCGGGGGGGCGAATGAGCAGTTCTTC. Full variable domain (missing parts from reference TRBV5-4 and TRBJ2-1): ETGVTQSPTHLIKTRGQQVTLRCSSQSGHNTVSWYQQALGQGPQFIFQYYREEENGRGNFPPRFSGLQFPNYSSELNVNALELDDSALYLCASSLGSGGANEQFFGPGTRLTVL.

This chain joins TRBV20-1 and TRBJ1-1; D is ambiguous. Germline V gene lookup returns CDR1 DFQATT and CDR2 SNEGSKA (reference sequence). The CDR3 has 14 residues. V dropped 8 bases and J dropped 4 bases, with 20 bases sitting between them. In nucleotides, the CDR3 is TGCAGTACTCGAACCCGGGCGAGGAGCACTGAAGCTTTCTTT. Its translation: CSTRTRARSTEAFF.

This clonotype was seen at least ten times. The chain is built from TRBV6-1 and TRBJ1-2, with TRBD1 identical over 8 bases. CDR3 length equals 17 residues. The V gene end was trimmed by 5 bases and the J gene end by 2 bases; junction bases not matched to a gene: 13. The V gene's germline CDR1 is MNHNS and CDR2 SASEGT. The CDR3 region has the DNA TGTGCCAGCAGTCGTACGACAGGGGAGGCTTCGAACTATGGCTACACCTTC. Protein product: CASSRTTGEASNYGYTF.

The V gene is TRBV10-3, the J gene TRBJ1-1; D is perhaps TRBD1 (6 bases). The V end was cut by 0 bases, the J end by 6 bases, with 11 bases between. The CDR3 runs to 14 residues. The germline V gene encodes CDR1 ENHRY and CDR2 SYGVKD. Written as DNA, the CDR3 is TGTGCCATCAGTGAGTCGGAGGGGGGGTCTGAAGCTTTCTTT. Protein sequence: CAISESEGGSEAFF.

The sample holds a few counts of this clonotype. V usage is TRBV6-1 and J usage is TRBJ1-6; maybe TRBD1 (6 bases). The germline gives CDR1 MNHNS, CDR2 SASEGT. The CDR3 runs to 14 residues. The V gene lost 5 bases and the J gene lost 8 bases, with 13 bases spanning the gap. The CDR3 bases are TGTGCCAGCAGTTTGCGGGGGCAAGATTCACCCCTCCACTTT. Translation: CASSLRGQDSPLHF.

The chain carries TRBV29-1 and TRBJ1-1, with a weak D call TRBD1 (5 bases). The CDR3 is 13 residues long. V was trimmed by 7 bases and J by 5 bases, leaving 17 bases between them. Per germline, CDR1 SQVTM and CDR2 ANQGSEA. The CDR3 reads CSAEKGGGTEAFF. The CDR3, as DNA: TGCAGCGCCGAAAAGGGCGGGGGGACTGAAGCTTTCTTT.

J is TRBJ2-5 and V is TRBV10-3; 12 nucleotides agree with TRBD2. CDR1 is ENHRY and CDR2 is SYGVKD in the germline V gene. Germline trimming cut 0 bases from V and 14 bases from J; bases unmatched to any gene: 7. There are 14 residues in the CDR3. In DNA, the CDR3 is TGTGCCATCAGTGAGTCCGGACTAGCGGGGAACAATTACTTC. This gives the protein CAISESGLAGNNYF.

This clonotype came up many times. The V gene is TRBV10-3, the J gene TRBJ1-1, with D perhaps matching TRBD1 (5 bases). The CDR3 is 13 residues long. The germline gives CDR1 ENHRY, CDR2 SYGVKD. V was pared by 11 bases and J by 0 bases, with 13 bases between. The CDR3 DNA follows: TGTGCCCTAAGGGGTAGGATGAACACTGAAGCTTTCTTT. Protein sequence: CALRGRMNTEAFF.

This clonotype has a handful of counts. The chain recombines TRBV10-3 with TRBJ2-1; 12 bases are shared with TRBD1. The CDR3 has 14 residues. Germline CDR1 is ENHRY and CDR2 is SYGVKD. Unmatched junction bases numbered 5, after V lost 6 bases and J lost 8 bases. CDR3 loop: CAIRGQGARDEQFF. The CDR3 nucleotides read TGTGCCATCAGGGGACAGGGGGCTAGGGATGAGCAGTTCTTC.

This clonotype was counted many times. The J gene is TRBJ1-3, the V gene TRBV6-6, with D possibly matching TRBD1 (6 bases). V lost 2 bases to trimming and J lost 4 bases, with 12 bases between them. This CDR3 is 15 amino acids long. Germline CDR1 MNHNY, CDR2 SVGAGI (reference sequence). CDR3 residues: CASSYGGRPGNTIYF. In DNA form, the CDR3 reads TGTGCCAGCAGTTACGGGGGCAGACCCGGAAACACCATATATTTT.

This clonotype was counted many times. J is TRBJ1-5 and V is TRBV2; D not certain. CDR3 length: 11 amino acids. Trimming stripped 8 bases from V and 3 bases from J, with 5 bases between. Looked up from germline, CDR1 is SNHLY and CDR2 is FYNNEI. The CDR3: CASPVNQPQHF. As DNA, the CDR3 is TGTGCCAGCCCCGTCAATCAGCCCCAGCATTTT.

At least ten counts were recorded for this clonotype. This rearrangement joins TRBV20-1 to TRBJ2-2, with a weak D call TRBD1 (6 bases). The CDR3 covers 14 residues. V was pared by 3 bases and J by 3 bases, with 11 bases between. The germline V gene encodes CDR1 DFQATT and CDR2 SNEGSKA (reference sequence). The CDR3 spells CSASAGADTGELFF. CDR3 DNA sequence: TGCAGTGCTAGTGCAGGGGCGGACACCGGGGAGCTGTTTTTT.

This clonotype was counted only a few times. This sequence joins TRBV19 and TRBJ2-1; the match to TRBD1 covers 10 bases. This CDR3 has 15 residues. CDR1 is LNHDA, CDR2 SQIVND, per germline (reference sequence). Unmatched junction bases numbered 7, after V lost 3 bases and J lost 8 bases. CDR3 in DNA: TGTGCCAGTAGTATCTCCGGGACAGGGGTCGATGAGCAGTTCTTC. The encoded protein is CASSISGTGVDEQFF.

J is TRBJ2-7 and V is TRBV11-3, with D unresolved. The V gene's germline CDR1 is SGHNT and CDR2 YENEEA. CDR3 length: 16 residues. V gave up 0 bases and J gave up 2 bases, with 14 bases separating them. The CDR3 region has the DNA TGTGCCAGCAGCTTAGATCACGGATCCTTAACCTACGAGCAGTACTTC. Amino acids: CASSLDHGSLTYEQYF.